This T cell receptor (beta chain) was found in a study of CD8 T cells in Susac syndrome. TCR beta was sequenced from blood CD8+ and CD4+ T cells. With random hexamers, 0.5 to 1 ug RNA was reverse transcribed. By means of immunoSEQ multiplex PCR, TCR beta CDR3 spanning 54 Vbeta and 13 Jbeta underwent amplification. A single record per CDR3 protein comes from TCRdb applying MiXCR to the immunoSEQ multiplex PCR reads. This table holds around 190,000 distinct CDR3 sequences, 94% found once. V lost 6 bases, J lost 2 bases, and 10 bases lay in between. The CDR3 is 13 amino acids. Material for sequencing was CD4+ T cells from PBMCs. This chain connects TRBV12-3 or TRBV12-4 to TRBJ2-5; weak D call: TRBD2 (6 bases). The receptor was isolated from a human donor with Susac syndrome. The CDR3 DNA reads as TGTGCCAGCAGGGGACTCTCTCAAGAGACCCAGTACTTC. Translated, it gives CASRGLSQETQYF.